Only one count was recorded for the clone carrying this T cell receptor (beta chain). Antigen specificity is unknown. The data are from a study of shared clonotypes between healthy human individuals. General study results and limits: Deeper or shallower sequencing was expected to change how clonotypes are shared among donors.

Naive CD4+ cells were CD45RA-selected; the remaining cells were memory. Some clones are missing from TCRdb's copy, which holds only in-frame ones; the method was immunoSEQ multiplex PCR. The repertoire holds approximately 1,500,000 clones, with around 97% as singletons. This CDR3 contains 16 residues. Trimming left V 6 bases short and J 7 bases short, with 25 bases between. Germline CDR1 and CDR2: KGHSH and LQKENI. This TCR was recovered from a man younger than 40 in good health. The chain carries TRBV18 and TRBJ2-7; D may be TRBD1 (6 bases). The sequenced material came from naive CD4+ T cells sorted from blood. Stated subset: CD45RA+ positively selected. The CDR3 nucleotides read TGTGCCAGCTCCCAACTGGCGACCCAGGGGAATACGGAGCAGTACTTC. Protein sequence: CASSQLATQGNTEQYF.